This T cell receptor (beta chain) emerged from a study of cytomegalovirus exposure and HLA in healthy donors. Study results and caveats: Cytomegalovirus status was reportedly diagnosed by the classifier with high sensitivity and specificity. Rare sequences made up most TCRs, while some public TCRs were found in many donors. In the 130 or so validation repertoires, a later analysis found that first-cohort TCR clusters tended to co-occur.

The approximately 120-subject validation cohort, separate from the roughly 700-subject first cohort, included the donors. Only in-frame clones appear in the TCRdb table, and some are missing; sequencing was by immunoSEQ multiplex PCR. The data show around 300,000 clones, with 65% to 90% seen just once and roughly 0.99% held by the top ten. The CDR3 covers 16 residues. Trimming took 6 bases from V and 5 from J; bases not matched to a gene: 14. CDR1 KGHSH and CDR2 LQKENI come from the germline V gene. This clone was found once. The antigen is not known. The source material was PBMCs. V usage is TRBV18 and J usage is TRBJ1-1; 8 nucleotides match TRBD1. The source is a woman aged 18-29 years in good health and CMV-seronegative. CDR3 sequence (DNA): TGTGCCAGCTCGCCGAATACCGGACAGGGAGGGACTGAAGCTTTCTTT. Its translation is CASSPNTGQGGTEAFF.